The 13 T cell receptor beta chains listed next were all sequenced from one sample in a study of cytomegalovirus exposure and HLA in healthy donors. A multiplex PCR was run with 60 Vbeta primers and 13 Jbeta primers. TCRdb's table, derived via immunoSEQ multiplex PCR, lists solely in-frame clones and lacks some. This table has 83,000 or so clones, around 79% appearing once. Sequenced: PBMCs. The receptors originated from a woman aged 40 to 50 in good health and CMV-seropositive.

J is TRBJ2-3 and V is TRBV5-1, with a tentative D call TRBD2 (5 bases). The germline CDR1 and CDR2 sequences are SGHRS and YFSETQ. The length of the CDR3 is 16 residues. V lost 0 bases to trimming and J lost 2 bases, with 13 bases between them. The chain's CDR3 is CASSLGGYSHTDTQYF. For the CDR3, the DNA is TGCGCCAGCAGCTTGGGAGGGTACTCTCACACAGATACGCAGTATTTT.

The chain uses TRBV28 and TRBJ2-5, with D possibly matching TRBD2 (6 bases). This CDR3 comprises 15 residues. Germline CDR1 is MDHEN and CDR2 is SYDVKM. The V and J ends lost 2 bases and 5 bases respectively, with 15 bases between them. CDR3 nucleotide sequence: TGTGCCAGCAGTTTAGGTTTGGGGGAGGCGGAGACCCAGTACTTC. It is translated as CASSLGLGEAETQYF.

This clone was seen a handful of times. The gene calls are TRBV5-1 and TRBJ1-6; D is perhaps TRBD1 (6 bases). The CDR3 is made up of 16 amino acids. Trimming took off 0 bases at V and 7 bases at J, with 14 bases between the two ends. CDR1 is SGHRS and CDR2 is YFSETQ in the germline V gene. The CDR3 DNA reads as TGCGCCAGCAGCTTGGCAACAGGGAGGGAGAATTCACCCCTCCACTTT. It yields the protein CASSLATGRENSPLHF.

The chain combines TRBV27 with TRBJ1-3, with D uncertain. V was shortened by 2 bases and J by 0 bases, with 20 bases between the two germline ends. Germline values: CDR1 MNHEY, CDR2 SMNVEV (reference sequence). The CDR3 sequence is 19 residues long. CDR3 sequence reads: CASSLRPPSGLRSGNTIYF. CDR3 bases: TGTGCCAGCAGTTTAAGGCCCCCATCCGGACTGCGCTCTGGAAACACCATATATTTT.

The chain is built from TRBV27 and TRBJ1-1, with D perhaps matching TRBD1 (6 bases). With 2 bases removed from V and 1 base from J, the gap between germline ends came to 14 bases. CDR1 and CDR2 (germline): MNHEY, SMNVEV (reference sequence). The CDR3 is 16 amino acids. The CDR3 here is CASSLMAGARNTEAFF. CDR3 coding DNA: TGTGCCAGCAGTTTAATGGCAGGGGCCAGGAACACTGAAGCTTTCTTT.

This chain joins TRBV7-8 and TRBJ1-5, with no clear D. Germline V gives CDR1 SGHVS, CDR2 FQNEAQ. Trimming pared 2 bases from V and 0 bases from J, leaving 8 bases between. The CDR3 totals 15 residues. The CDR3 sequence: CASSLLTYSNQPQHF. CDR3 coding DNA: TGTGCCAGCAGCTTACTCACTTATAGCAATCAGCCCCAGCATTTT.

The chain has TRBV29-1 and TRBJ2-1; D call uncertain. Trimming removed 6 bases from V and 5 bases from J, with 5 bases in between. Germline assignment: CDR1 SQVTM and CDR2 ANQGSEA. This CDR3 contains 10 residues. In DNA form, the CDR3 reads TGCAGCGTAGCCGACAATGAGCAGTTCTTC. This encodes CSVADNEQFF.

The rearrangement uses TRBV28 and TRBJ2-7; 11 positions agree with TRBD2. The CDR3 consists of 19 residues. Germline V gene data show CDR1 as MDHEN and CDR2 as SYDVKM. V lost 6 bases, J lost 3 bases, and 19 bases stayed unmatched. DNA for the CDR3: TGTGCCAGCAGCTCATTCCGACTAGCGGGAAACCAGATCAACTACGAGCAGTACTTC. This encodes CASSSFRLAGNQINYEQYF.

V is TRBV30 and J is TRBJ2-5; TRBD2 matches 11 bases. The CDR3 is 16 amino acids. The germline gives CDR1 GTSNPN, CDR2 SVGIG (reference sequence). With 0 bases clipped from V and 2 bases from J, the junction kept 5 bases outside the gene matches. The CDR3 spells CAWSVSRTSGQETQYF. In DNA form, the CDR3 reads TGTGCCTGGAGTGTATCCCGGACTAGCGGGCAAGAGACCCAGTACTTC.

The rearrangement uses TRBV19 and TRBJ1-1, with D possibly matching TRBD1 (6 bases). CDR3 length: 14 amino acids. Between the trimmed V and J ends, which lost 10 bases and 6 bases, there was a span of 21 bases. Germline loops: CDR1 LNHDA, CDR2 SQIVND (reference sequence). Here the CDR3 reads CATSPGGREAEAFF. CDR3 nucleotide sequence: TGTGCCACCTCCCCCGGGGGGCGCGAAGCTGAAGCTTTCTTT.

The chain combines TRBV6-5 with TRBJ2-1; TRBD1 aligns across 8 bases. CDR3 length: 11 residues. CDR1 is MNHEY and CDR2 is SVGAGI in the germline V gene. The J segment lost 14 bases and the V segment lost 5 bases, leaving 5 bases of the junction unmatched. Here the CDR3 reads CASSQGAGKFF. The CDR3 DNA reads TGTGCCAGCAGTCAGGGGGCGGGAAAGTTCTTC.

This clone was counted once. The CDR3 loop reads CSVEVEEYQETQYF. The CDR3 DNA sequence: TGCAGCGTTGAAGTTGAGGAGTACCAAGAGACCCAGTACTTC. J is TRBJ2-5 and V is TRBV29-1; D is unresolved. CDR1 is SQVTM, CDR2 ANQGSEA, per germline. Trimming pared 1 base from V and 0 bases from J, leaving 9 bases between. The CDR3 length is 14 residues. Full variable domain (outside the CDR3, taken from reference TRBV29-1 and TRBJ2-5): SAVISQKPSRDICQRGTSLTIQCQVDSQVTMMFWYRQQPGQSLTLIATANQGSEATYESGFVIDKFPISRPNLTFSTLTVSNMSPEDSSIYLCSVEVEEYQETQYFGPGTRLLVL.

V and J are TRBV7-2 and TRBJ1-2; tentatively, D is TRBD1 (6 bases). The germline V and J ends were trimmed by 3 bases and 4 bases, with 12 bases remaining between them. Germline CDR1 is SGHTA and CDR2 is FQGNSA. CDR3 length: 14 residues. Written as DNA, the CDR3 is TGTGCCAGCAGCTTCCTGGACAGAATCTATGGCTACACCTTC. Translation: CASSFLDRIYGYTF.